The present TCR beta chain was sequenced within a study of molecular identifiers for immune sequencing clone quantification (dated by TCRdb to 2016 to 2019). With regard to the full study: For a replicate experiment, RNA from approximately 20,000 or 100,000 naive CD8 T cells was divided into five aliquots, and four of the five aliquots were sequenced. This methods study used CD8 T cells to benchmark TCR RNA copy counting and molecular-identifier clustering-based TCR repertoire sequencing (MIDCIRS).

Overall results and qualifications from the work: Modeling estimated about 3.3 recovered TCR RNA copies per cell, compared with about 10 by digital PCR, which implies roughly 30% capture efficiency. Spiked-in Jurkat TCR RNA equal to a single cell's worth was reported to be detectable even within one million naive CD8 T cells. Clones above 20 RNA copies held over 98% of molecules in CMV-specific effector cells but under 1% in naive cells. Identical TCR molecules sharing a barcode could cause highly expanded clone sizes to be underestimated. When barcode sub-clustering was omitted, TCR diversity was inflated by chimeric consensus sequences, with chimeras reaching as high as 47%. The naive libraries included spiked-in Jurkat TCR RNA (fewer than 11 copies' worth), and this Jurkat TCR RNA is not part of the donor repertoire.

The library was built by means of PCR. Sequencing was performed on an Illumina HiSeq 4000. Bulk TCR libraries were prepared as previously described, using TCR primers listed in Table S5. The Qiagen AllPrep DNA/RNA kit was used to purify total RNA. Before analysis, reads from multiple sequencing runs of one library were combined. Concerning the study's data processing: Reads were retained only if an exact TCR constant sequence was present, and the retained reads were trimmed to 150 nt and grouped according to their 12-nt molecular barcodes. Reads inside each barcode group were sub-clustered using a 15% Levenshtein threshold, and a quality-weighted consensus sequence was constructed for each RNA molecule. Non-functional sequences were filtered out, along with any lower-count sequence sitting one edit away from another sequence. Barcode sub-clusters with fewer than 20% of the maximum read count were removed, based on fitting two negative binomial distributions. TCRdb reprocessing: public reads trimmed at Q25 with fastp, clones called with MiXCR, in-frame beta chains kept. Entries are consolidated by CDR3 protein sequence, retaining the most common genes and DNA. These V and J calls rely on TCRdb rather than the paper's analysis. Within this sample are approximately 500,000 distinct CDR3 sequences, with over 20% of them counted one time only. The ten largest make up about 0.8% of the sample.

This clonotype was seen a handful of times. What antigen it recognizes has not been identified. Base qualities were left out, and no much larger clone turns up one base away. The germline V and J ends show losses of 6 bases and 8 bases respectively, and no gene match explains 12 bases of the junction. Spanning cysteine to phenylalanine, the CDR3 consists of 15 amino acids. Only the CDR3 region is kept as DNA, spanning 45 bases read in frame from base 1. The germline V gene gives CDR1 as MDHEN and CDR2 as SYDVKM. Naive CD8 T cell libraries were made from around 18,000 to 910,000 sorted cells using 10%, 30% or 50% of purified RNA. Naive CD8 T cells, defined as CD8+CD4-CCR7+CD45RA+, were FACS-sorted into RLT Plus buffer on a BD FACSAria II. To test detection sensitivity, Jurkat RNA equal to ten TCR copies was added to samples of about 19,000-1,100,000 naive CD8 T cells. Enrichment of CD8 T cells was performed with RosetteSep CD8+ T Cell Enrichment Cocktail and Ficoll-Paque, after which ACK red cell lysis was carried out.

The chain employs TRBV28 and TRBJ2-2; a stretch of 7 junction bases matches TRBD1. The origin of this receptor is a human donor in good health. Some libraries in this study had Jurkat cell RNA spiked in. The sample consisted of naive CD8+ T cells from blood, with Jurkat cell RNA spiked in. This specimen's cell subset or site label, interpreted: FACS-sorted CD8+CD4-CCR7+CD45RA+ naive T cells. The bases are TGTGCCAGCAGCTCACGACAGGGTAAAACGGGGGAGCTGTTTTTT. Its protein is CASSSRQGKTGELFF.